This T cell receptor beta chain was recovered during a study of early T cells in non-severe SARS-CoV-2 infection. A note on this clonotype: Its antigen is unidentified. This clone may be a read error of a much larger clone one base away.

General observations from the study: VDJdb matches were skewed toward anti-spike CD8 T cell responses.

Each cDNA molecule carried a unique molecular identifier. Using its own MiXCR run on the 5' RACE reads, TCRdb lists one record per CDR3 protein. The sample contains 85,000 to 100,000 distinct CDR3 sequences, around 16% of which appear only once. The receptor was isolated from an adult who was a healthcare worker with PCR-confirmed SARS-CoV-2 infection or an uninfected control (not recorded which). Material for sequencing was whole blood.

CDR3 amino acids: CASSDDPRQANNEQFF. In DNA, the CDR3 is TGTGCCAGCAGTGACGACCCGAGACAGGCCAACAATGAGCAGTTCTTC. The rearrangement uses TRBV6-2 or TRBV6-3 and TRBJ2-1, with a weak D call TRBD1 (6 bases). The germline gives CDR1 MNHEY, CDR2 SVGEGT. Between the trimmed V and J ends, which lost 5 bases and 5 bases, there was a span of 19 bases. The CDR3 sequence is 16 residues long.